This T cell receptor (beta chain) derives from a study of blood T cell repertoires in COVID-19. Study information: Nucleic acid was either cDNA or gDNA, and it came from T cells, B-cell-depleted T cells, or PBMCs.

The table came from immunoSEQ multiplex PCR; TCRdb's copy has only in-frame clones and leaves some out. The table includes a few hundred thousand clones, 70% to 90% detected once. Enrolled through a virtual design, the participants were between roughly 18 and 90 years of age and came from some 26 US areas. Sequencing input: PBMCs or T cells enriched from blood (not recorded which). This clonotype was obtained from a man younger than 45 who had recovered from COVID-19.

The CDR3 DNA sequence: TGTGCCAGTATGGTTTCTCAGGGGAATCAGCCCCAGCATTTT. Protein sequence: CASMVSQGNQPQHF. The rearrangement joins TRBV19 to TRBJ1-5; weak D call: TRBD1 (6 bases). Germline CDR1 is LNHDA and CDR2 is SQIVND (reference sequence). With 7 bases removed from V and 4 bases from J, the gap between germline ends came to 14 bases. This CDR3 region has 14 residues.